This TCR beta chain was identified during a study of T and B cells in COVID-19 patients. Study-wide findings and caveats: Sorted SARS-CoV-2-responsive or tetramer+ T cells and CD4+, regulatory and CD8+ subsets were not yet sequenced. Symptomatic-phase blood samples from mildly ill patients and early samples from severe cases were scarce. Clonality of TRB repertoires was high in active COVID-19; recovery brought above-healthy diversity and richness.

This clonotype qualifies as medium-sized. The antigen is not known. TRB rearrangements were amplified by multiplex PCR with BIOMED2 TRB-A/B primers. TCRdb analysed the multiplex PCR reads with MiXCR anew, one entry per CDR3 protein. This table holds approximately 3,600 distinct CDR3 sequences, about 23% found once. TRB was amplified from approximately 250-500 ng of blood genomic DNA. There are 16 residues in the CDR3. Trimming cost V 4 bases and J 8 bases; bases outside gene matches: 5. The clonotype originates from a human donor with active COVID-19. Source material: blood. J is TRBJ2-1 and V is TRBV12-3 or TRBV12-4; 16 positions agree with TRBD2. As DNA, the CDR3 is TGTGCCAGCAGTTCCGGGACTAGCGGGAGGGGCTATGAGCAGTTCTTC. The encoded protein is CASSSGTSGRGYEQFF.